These 28 T cell receptor beta chains came from one sample sequenced in a study of OX40 agonist ivuxolimab in advanced cancers. This table comes from immunoSEQ multiplex PCR, and its TCRdb copy is limited to in-frame clones, with some not included. In the table there are tens of thousands of clones, 91% of which are singletons. The material was CD4+ or CD8+ T cells sorted from blood, obtained in a trial of the OX40 agonist ivuxolimab. Receptor source: an adult with an advanced solid tumor such as melanoma, head and neck, liver or kidney cancer.

The chain carries TRBV20-1 and TRBJ1-1, with D unresolved. Per germline, CDR1 DFQATT and CDR2 SNEGSKA (reference sequence). Trimming cost V 5 bases and J 6 bases, with 7 bases left between them. The CDR3 is 10 residues long. The CDR3 loop is CSAPESEAFF. CDR3 DNA: TGCAGTGCTCCTGAGTCTGAAGCTTTCTTT.

This sequence joins TRBV9 and TRBJ2-1; 12 bases are shared with TRBD2. Germline lookup yields CDR1 SGDLS and CDR2 YYNGEE. The CDR3 loop spans 15 amino acids. J was trimmed by 7 bases and V by 4 bases; bases with no gene match: 6. The CDR3 DNA reads TGTGCCAGCAGCCCCGGACTAGCGGGGATTAATGAGCAGTTCTTC. This gives the protein CASSPGLAGINEQFF. Combining the CDR3 with reference TRBV9 and TRBJ2-1 gives the whole variable domain DSGVTQTPKHLITATGQRVTLRCSPRSGDLSVYWYQQSLDQGLQFLIQYYNGEERAKGNILERFSAQQFPDLHSELNLSSLELGDSALYFCASSPGLAGINEQFFGPGTRLTVL.

The gene calls are TRBV19 and TRBJ2-1; D is perhaps TRBD1 (6 bases). With 4 bases removed from V and 5 bases from J, the gap between germline ends came to 12 bases. The CDR3 loop spans 14 amino acids. Germline CDR1 reads LNHDA; CDR2 reads SQIVND (reference sequence). Written as DNA, the CDR3 is TGTGCCAGTAGTACGAGCAGGGGAAACAATGAGCAGTTCTTC. It is translated as CASSTSRGNNEQFF.

In DNA form, the CDR3 reads TGTGCCAGCGGGTTAGCGGGAGGGCCGATCGAGACCCAGTACTTC. It codes for CASGLAGGPIETQYF. This chain joins TRBV28 and TRBJ2-5; the match to TRBD2 covers 11 bases. This CDR3 has 15 amino acids. The germline CDR1 and CDR2 sequences are MDHEN and SYDVKM. V lost 8 bases to trimming and J lost 5 bases; unmatched junction nucleotides: 10.

The J gene is TRBJ2-2, the V gene TRBV23-1; D is unclear. TRBV23-1 carries the ORF label, with uncertain function. The CDR3 covers 17 residues. Trimming stripped 0 bases from V and 2 bases from J, with 13 bases between. This CDR3 reads CASSQSSSDFNTGELFF. The CDR3 nucleotides are TGCGCCAGCAGTCAATCGAGTTCCGACTTCAACACCGGGGAGCTGTTTTTT.

The chain has TRBV7-8 and TRBJ1-1; D uncertain. The CDR3 runs 12 residues. V was clipped by 6 bases and J by 1 base, with 6 bases between them. Germline CDR1 and CDR2: SGHVS and FQNEAQ. CDR3 bases: TGTGCCAGCAGAAGCAGGAACACTGAAGCTTTCTTT. Its protein product is CASRSRNTEAFF.

This clone was detected only once. The rearrangement joins TRBV6-5 to TRBJ2-7, with 10 bases aligning to TRBD2. The germline gives CDR1 MNHEY, CDR2 SVGAGI. This CDR3 has 15 residues. V shed 6 bases, J shed 0 bases, and the junction held 5 bases outside the gene matches. The CDR3 protein is CASSIGLAASYEQYF. The CDR3 nucleotides are TGTGCCAGCAGCATTGGACTAGCGGCCTCCTACGAGCAGTACTTC.

V usage is TRBV28 and J usage is TRBJ2-5; no definite D call. V was shortened by 7 bases and J by 5 bases, with 11 bases between the two germline ends. CDR3 length: 12 amino acids. CDR1 and CDR2 from the germline V gene are MDHEN and SYDVKM. CDR3 protein: CASIGSGETQYF. The CDR3 DNA reads as TGTGCCAGCATTGGCTCCGGGGAGACCCAGTACTTC.

This chain links TRBV5-1 with TRBJ2-1; 11 bases match TRBD1. The CDR3 length is 16 residues. CDR1 and CDR2 (germline): SGHRS, YFSETQ. The V gene end was trimmed by 4 bases and the J gene end by 4 bases; junction bases not matched to a gene: 7. CDR3 residues: CASSQQDRGPYNEQFF. CDR3 DNA: TGCGCCAGCAGCCAACAGGACAGGGGGCCGTACAATGAGCAGTTCTTC. Variable domain in full (rest from reference TRBV5-1 and TRBJ2-1): KAGVTQTPRYLIKTRGQQVTLSCSPISGHRSVSWYQQTPGQGLQFLFEYFSETQRNKGNFPGRFSGRQFSNSRSEMNVSTLELGDSALYLCASSQQDRGPYNEQFFGPGTRLTVL.

J is TRBJ2-1 and V is TRBV10-1; perhaps TRBD2 as D (6 bases). The V gene lost 8 bases and the J gene lost 7 bases, with 15 bases spanning the gap. The CDR3 has 13 amino acids. The V gene's germline CDR1 is WNHNN and CDR2 SYGVQD (reference sequence). DNA of the CDR3: TGCGCCAGCGAGGAGGCGGGAACAAATGAGCAGTTCTTC. Translation gives CASEEAGTNEQFF.

The chain is built from TRBV2 and TRBJ2-7, with 9 bases fitting TRBD1. Germline trimming cut 8 bases from V and 1 base from J; bases unmatched to any gene: 6. This CDR3 spans 14 amino acids. CDR1 and CDR2 (germline): SNHLY, FYNNEI. CDR3: CASQGTGLSYEQYF. The CDR3 region has the DNA TGTGCCAGCCAAGGGACAGGGTTATCCTACGAGCAGTACTTC.

The CDR3 DNA sequence: TGTGCCACCAGCAGAGTTGACCTGAATCAGCCCCAGCATTTT. Residues: CATSRVDLNQPQHF. V gene TRBV15 combines with J gene TRBJ1-5; D gene ambiguous. The V and J ends lost 1 base and 4 bases respectively, with 8 bases between them. This CDR3 spans 14 amino acids. Germline V gene lookup returns CDR1 LNHNV and CDR2 YYDKDF (reference sequence).

The rearrangement uses TRBV11-2 and TRBJ1-1; the match to TRBD1 covers 9 bases. The CDR3 has 16 residues. Per the germline V gene, CDR1 is SGHAT and CDR2 is FQNNGV. Losses at the gene ends were 5 bases for V and 2 bases for J; bases not matched to a gene: 9. CDR3 in DNA: TGTGCCAGCAGCATAAGGGGGACAGGGTATAACACTGAAGCTTTCTTT. It yields the protein CASSIRGTGYNTEAFF. Full variable domain (rest looked up from reference TRBV11-2 and TRBJ1-1): EAGVAQSPRYKIIEKRQSVAFWCNPISGHATLYWYQQILGQGPKLLIQFQNNGVVDDSQLPKDRFSAERLKGVDSTLKIQPAKLEDSAVYLCASSIRGTGYNTEAFFGQGTRLTVV.

Points on this clone: Mismatch with germline at one junction end may stem from a read error. V gene TRBV13 combines with J gene TRBJ1-2, with 9 positions matching TRBD1. The CDR3 loop spans 16 amino acids. Germline lookup yields CDR1 PRHDT and CDR2 FYEKMQ (reference sequence). The CDR3 sequence: CASSLGAGQGTFGYTF. The CDR3 DNA reads as TGTGCCAGCAGCCTAGGAGCGGGACAGGGAACTTTTGGCTACACCTTC.

The rearrangement links TRBV5-1 to TRBJ2-7, with D possibly TRBD1 on 5 matching bases. Germline assignment: CDR1 SGHRS and CDR2 YFSETQ. V lost 0 bases to trimming and J lost 3 bases, with 7 bases between them. This CDR3 is built from 13 residues. The DNA of the CDR3 is TGCGCCAGCAGCTTGGCAGGGAACTACGAGCAGTACTTC. This sequence encodes CASSLAGNYEQYF.

The V and J genes are TRBV7-2 and TRBJ1-3; possibly TRBD1 for D (5 bases). The V gene lost 5 bases and the J gene lost 8 bases, with 13 bases spanning the gap. Germline CDR1 and CDR2: SGHTA and FQGNSA. The CDR3 is 13 residues long. CDR3 DNA: TGTGCCAGCAGCAGACCCTGGGGCGACACCATATATTTT. This gives the protein CASSRPWGDTIYF.

The chain couples TRBV7-9 to TRBJ1-1; no definite D call. The CDR3 is made up of 14 amino acids. V was pared by 5 bases and J by 6 bases, with 16 bases between. In germline, CDR1 is SEHNR, CDR2 FQNEAQ (reference sequence). CDR3: CASSEQGLKAEAFF. The CDR3 DNA reads as TGTGCCAGCAGCGAACAAGGCCTTAAAGCTGAAGCTTTCTTT.

The chain recombines TRBV4-1 with TRBJ2-1; TRBD2 matches 9 bases. Losses at the gene ends were 0 bases for V and 3 bases for J; bases not matched to a gene: 12. This CDR3 is built from 19 residues. Germline V gene sequence: CDR1 MGHRA, CDR2 YSYEKL. The CDR3 here is CASSQEHSASSGNYNEQFF. In DNA form, the CDR3 reads TGCGCCAGCAGCCAAGAGCATTCGGCATCTAGCGGGAACTACAATGAGCAGTTCTTC.

V usage is TRBV7-9 and J usage is TRBJ1-2; no reliable D call. The CDR3 is 13 amino acids. The V gene lost 0 bases and the J gene lost 4 bases, with 6 bases spanning the gap. Germline loops: CDR1 SEHNR, CDR2 FQNEAQ (reference sequence). The CDR3 DNA is TGTGCCAGCAGCTTAGCCCAGAGCTATGGCTACACCTTC. Protein product: CASSLAQSYGYTF.

This clone was observed a handful of times. V usage is TRBV11-2 and J usage is TRBJ2-1; maybe TRBD2 (6 bases). Germline-derived CDR1 and CDR2 are SGHAT and FQNNGV. CDR3 length: 17 residues. The ends were cut back, 0 bases at V and 0 bases at J, with 12 bases in the middle. CDR3 protein: CASSLDPGGNSYNEQFF. The DNA for the CDR3 is TGTGCCAGCAGCTTAGATCCTGGCGGGAACTCCTACAATGAGCAGTTCTTC.

The gene calls are TRBV29-1 and TRBJ1-1; the D is unclear. There are 13 residues in the CDR3. Trimming removed 4 bases at V and 1 base at J, with 10 bases between. Per the germline V gene, CDR1 is SQVTM and CDR2 is ANQGSEA. CDR3 in amino acids: CSVAAGANTEAFF. The CDR3 nucleotides are TGCAGCGTTGCTGCGGGAGCGAACACTGAAGCTTTCTTT.

V usage is TRBV11-2 and J usage is TRBJ2-3; 7 nucleotides line up with TRBD2. The CDR3 covers 15 residues. CDR1 is SGHAT, CDR2 FQNNGV, per germline. Losses at the gene ends were 5 bases for V and 2 bases for J; bases not matched to a gene: 7. CDR3 residues: CASSPTGTTTDTQYF. CDR3 bases: TGTGCCAGCAGCCCGACCGGGACTACCACAGATACGCAGTATTTT.

The J gene is TRBJ2-1, the V gene TRBV28; D is unclear. The CDR3 loop spans 13 amino acids. Between the trimmed V and J ends, which lost 4 bases and 8 bases, there was a span of 12 bases. In germline, CDR1 is MDHEN, CDR2 SYDVKM. CDR3 in DNA: TGTGCCAGCAGTTCGGACCCACGAGATGAGCAGTTCTTC. Its protein is CASSSDPRDEQFF.

The V call is TRBV7-8, the J call TRBJ2-1; D is undetermined. Germline values: CDR1 SGHVS, CDR2 FQNEAQ. This CDR3 region has 16 residues. With 5 bases removed from V and 0 bases from J, the gap between germline ends came to 14 bases. The DNA of the CDR3 is TGTGCCAGCAGCCATTTCAAGCGCCCCTCCTACAATGAGCAGTTCTTC. Protein product: CASSHFKRPSYNEQFF.

The sample holds one count of this clone. The V and J genes are TRBV2 and TRBJ2-7; possibly TRBD1 or TRBD2 for D (5 bases each). Germline V CDR1 and CDR2: SNHLY, FYNNEI. This CDR3 has 15 amino acids. V was cut by 6 bases and J by 3 bases, with 18 bases left in between. CDR3: CASRAGTAQHYEQYF. The CDR3 DNA reads TGTGCCAGCAGAGCAGGGACGGCGCAACACTACGAGCAGTACTTC.

The chain couples TRBV6-5 to TRBJ1-3; a possible D gene is TRBD1 (6 bases). Germline CDR1 MNHEY, CDR2 SVGAGI. This CDR3 spans 12 amino acids. With 10 bases removed from V and 2 bases from J, the gap between germline ends came to 9 bases. The CDR3 nucleotides are TGTGCCACCCAGGGGACTGGAAACACCATATATTTT. It codes for CATQGTGNTIYF.

V and J are TRBV4-1 and TRBJ2-4; TRBD1 aligns across 10 bases. The trim removed 0 bases at V and 6 bases at J, leaving 11 bases unmatched. Germline CDR1 is MGHRA and CDR2 is YSYEKL. The length of the CDR3 is 18 residues. Written as DNA, the CDR3 is TGCGCCAGCAGCCAAGAACACGGCGGGACAGGGGACAGAAACATTCAGTACTTC. This gives the protein CASSQEHGGTGDRNIQYF.

The chain couples TRBV6-5 to TRBJ1-2; D is perhaps TRBD1 (5 bases). Germline V CDR1 and CDR2: MNHEY, SVGAGI. V dropped 5 bases and J dropped 3 bases, with 13 bases sitting between them. This CDR3 region has 14 residues. CDR3 amino acids: CASSPRVGDYGYTF. The CDR3 nucleotides are TGTGCCAGCAGTCCCAGGGTTGGGGACTATGGCTACACCTTC.